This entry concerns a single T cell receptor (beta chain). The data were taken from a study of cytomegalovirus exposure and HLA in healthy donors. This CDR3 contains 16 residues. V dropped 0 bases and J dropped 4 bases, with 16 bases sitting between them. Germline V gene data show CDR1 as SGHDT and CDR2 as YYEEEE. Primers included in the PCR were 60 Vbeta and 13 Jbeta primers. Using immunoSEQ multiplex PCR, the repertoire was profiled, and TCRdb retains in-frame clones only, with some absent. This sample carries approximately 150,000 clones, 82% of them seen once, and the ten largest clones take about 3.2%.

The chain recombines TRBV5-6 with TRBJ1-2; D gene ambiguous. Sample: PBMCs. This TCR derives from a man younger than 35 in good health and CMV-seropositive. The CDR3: CASSLARGIGSYGYTF. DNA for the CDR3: TGTGCCAGCAGCTTGGCTCGAGGGATAGGGTCCTATGGCTACACCTTC.